The 11 T cell receptor beta chains in this list originate from one sample, sequenced in a study of blood T cell repertoires in COVID-19. Data came from immunoSEQ multiplex PCR; TCRdb stores just in-frame clones and leaves some out. The table includes about 10,000 clones, about 86% detected once. Sequenced sample: peripheral blood. The source is a human donor in a cohort sampled during active COVID-19.

V usage is TRBV9 and J usage is TRBJ2-7; maybe TRBD2 (5 bases). The length of the CDR3 is 14 residues. With 3 bases removed from V and 3 bases from J, the gap between germline ends came to 13 bases. CDR1 is SGDLS, CDR2 YYNGEE, per germline. The CDR3 loop reads CASSEAGRDYEQYF. Written as DNA, the CDR3 is TGTGCCAGCAGCGAAGCAGGACGGGACTACGAGCAGTACTTC.

The chain combines TRBV7-8 with TRBJ1-6; no definite D call. The germline V gene has CDR1 SGHVS and CDR2 FQNEAQ. The CDR3 spans 17 residues. V shed 5 bases and J shed 9 bases, with 23 bases lying between them. CDR3 protein: CASSVTELPTRGSPLHF. The CDR3 nucleotides read TGTGCCAGCAGCGTCACAGAGTTGCCTACCCGGGGTTCACCCCTCCACTTT.

V gene TRBV9 combines with J gene TRBJ2-1, with TRBD2 as a possible D gene (5 bases). V gave up 3 bases and J gave up 15 bases, with 16 bases separating them. The CDR3 totals 12 residues. Germline V gene lookup returns CDR1 SGDLS and CDR2 YYNGEE. This CDR3 reads CASSGETSFRFF. CDR3 sequence (DNA): TGTGCCAGCAGCGGAGAAACTAGTTTTCGGTTCTTC.

The chain carries TRBV19 and TRBJ2-7, with 9 bases fitting TRBD1. Germline CDR1 is LNHDA and CDR2 is SQIVND (reference sequence). With 3 bases clipped from V and 7 bases from J, the junction kept 16 bases outside the gene matches. The CDR3 totals 17 residues. CDR3 DNA sequence: TGTGCCAGTAGTATGAACCATGTTGGCAGTGGGACAGGGGAGCAGTACTTC. Protein product: CASSMNHVGSGTGEQYF.

This clone has a single count. This CDR3 reads CASSRLAGGDTQYF. Here the CDR3 DNA reads TGTGCCAGCAGCCGCCTAGCGGGAGGAGATACGCAGTATTTT. This sequence joins TRBV3-1 (or the pseudogene TRBV3-2) and TRBJ2-3; TRBD2 aligns across 11 bases. This CDR3 is 14 amino acids long. V gave up 4 bases and J gave up 5 bases; unmatched junction bases: 2. Germline-derived CDR1 and CDR2 are LGHDT and YNNKEL (reference sequence).

This chain links TRBV10-3 with TRBJ1-1, with D possibly matching TRBD1 (5 bases). V dropped 0 bases and J dropped 1 base, with 6 bases sitting between them. Germline lookup yields CDR1 ENHRY and CDR2 SYGVKD. The CDR3 has 14 residues. CDR3 DNA sequence: TGTGCCATCAGTGAGTCGGGGGGGAACACTGAAGCTTTCTTT. Amino acids: CAISESGGNTEAFF.

The rearrangement links TRBV21-1 to TRBJ2-7; the D call in the table, TRBD1, was not verified against the DNA. TRBV21-1 counts as a pseudogene. This CDR3 contains 14 residues. CDR3 in DNA: TGTGCCAGCACCCTGGGGGCAGGGTCCTACGAGCAGTACTTC. Its translation is CASTLGAGSYEQYF.

This chain connects TRBV9 to TRBJ2-5; 8 bases align to TRBD1. The CDR3 loop spans 14 amino acids. The germline V gene encodes CDR1 SGDLS and CDR2 YYNGEE. The ends lost 3 bases at V and 5 bases at J; junction bases unmatched: 6. CDR3 nucleotides: TGTGCCAGCAGCGCTCAGACAGGGGCGGAGACCCAGTACTTC. As protein: CASSAQTGAETQYF. The full variable domain, with the rest looked up from reference TRBV9 and TRBJ2-5, is DSGVTQTPKHLITATGQRVTLRCSPRSGDLSVYWYQQSLDQGLQFLIQYYNGEERAKGNILERFSAQQFPDLHSELNLSSLELGDSALYFCASSAQTGAETQYFGPGTRLLVL.

The chain uses TRBV27 and TRBJ2-2, with a possible D match to TRBD1 (5 bases). Germline-derived CDR1 and CDR2 are MNHEY and SMNVEV (reference sequence). Trimming left V 3 bases short and J 1 base short, with 6 bases between. The CDR3 contains 14 residues. The CDR3 DNA reads as TGTGCCAGCAGTTTTCAGGGGAACACCGGGGAGCTGTTTTTT. Protein product: CASSFQGNTGELFF.

The CDR3 nucleotides are TGTGCCAGCAGAAACTGGTTGGATGGCTACACCTTC. The encoded protein is CASRNWLDGYTF. The rearrangement joins TRBV6-5 to TRBJ1-2; D remains ambiguous. The V gene lost 6 bases and the J gene lost 6 bases, with 11 bases spanning the gap. Germline CDR1 reads MNHEY; CDR2 reads SVGAGI. CDR3 length: 12 amino acids.

V usage is TRBV7-9 and J usage is TRBJ2-7; TRBD1 aligns across 11 bases. Germline trimming cut 5 bases from V and 5 bases from J; bases unmatched to any gene: 5. Germline loops: CDR1 SEHNR, CDR2 FQNEAQ (reference sequence). The CDR3 covers 14 residues. CDR3 region: CASSHRDRGDEQYF. CDR3 nucleotides: TGTGCCAGCAGCCATCGGGACAGGGGGGACGAGCAGTACTTC. The full variable domain, completed using reference TRBV7-9 and TRBJ2-7, is DTGVSQNPRHKITKRGQNVTFRCDPISEHNRLYWYRQTLGQGPEFLTYFQNEAQLEKSRLLSDRFSAERPKGSFSTLEIQRTEQGDSAMYLCASSHRDRGDEQYFGPGTRLTVT.